Below are 32 T cell receptor beta chains sequenced from a single sample in a study of T cells in Graves' hyperthyroidism and ophthalmopathy (dated by TCRdb to between 2018 and 2021). Library method: multiplex PCR. Sequencing took place on an Illumina HiSeq 2000. TCR beta CDR3 regions were amplified from RNA transcripts. A first-round RT-PCR of the TCR CDR3 used the HTBI primer set with the Qiagen OneStep RT-PCR kit. In-frame beta chains were kept once TCRdb had trimmed the public reads at Q25 with fastp and called clones with MiXCR. Identical CDR3 proteins give one entry, which carries the most common genes and DNA. The sample table lists about 480,000 distinct CDR3 sequences, 13% to 15% of them with a count of one. The ten largest account for under 20% of the sample. The sample taken for sequencing was blood. The receptors were gathered from a woman aged 18 to 35 with Graves' hyperthyroidism.

This clonotype was seen only a few times. This could be a read error, since a much larger clone is one nucleotide away. The rearrangement links TRBV3-1 to TRBJ1-4; D is unclear. The CDR3 length is 13 residues. CDR1 and CDR2 from the germline V gene are LGHDT and YNNKEL (reference sequence). The CDR3 protein is CASSQHSNEKLSF. The CDR3 bases are TGTGCCAGCAGCCAACACAGTAATGAAAAACTGTCTTTT.

The V and J genes are TRBV9 and TRBJ2-1; 11 bases match TRBD2. CDR3 length: 19 amino acids. The germline gives CDR1 SGDLS, CDR2 YYNGEE. The V gene end was trimmed by 6 bases and the J gene end by 6 bases; junction bases not matched to a gene: 20. The CDR3, as DNA: TGTGCCAGCACCCCCCCCACCGGGACTAGCGGACTCTCGGGCAATGAGCAGTTCTTC. Translating it yields CASTPPTGTSGLSGNEQFF.

This clonotype was counted only a few times. The chain employs TRBV7-8 and TRBJ1-5; D uncertain. With 5 bases removed from V and 0 bases from J, the gap between germline ends came to 17 bases. The CDR3 sequence is 17 residues long. From germline, CDR1 is SGHVS and CDR2 FQNEAQ. CDR3 DNA sequence: TGTGCCAGCAGCAAAACGCTGGGGATGTATAGCAATCAGCCCCAGCATTTT. This sequence encodes CASSKTLGMYSNQPQHF.

Many counts were recorded for this clonotype. The rearrangement uses TRBV15 and TRBJ2-1, with 14 bases matching TRBD2. Per germline, CDR1 LNHNV and CDR2 YYDKDF (reference sequence). V shed 0 bases and J 6 bases; nucleotides not matched to a gene: 7. CDR3 size: 18 residues. CDR3 protein: CATSRDLSGTSGSNEQFF. The CDR3 coding sequence is TGTGCCACCAGCAGAGATCTATCCGGGACTAGCGGGAGCAATGAGCAGTTCTTC.

This clonotype was counted only a few times. The V gene is TRBV5-5, the J gene TRBJ2-7; D is possibly TRBD1 or TRBD2 (5 bases each). Germline V gene data show CDR1 as SGHKS and CDR2 as YYEKEE (reference sequence). V gave up 5 bases and J gave up 2 bases, with 14 bases separating them. The CDR3 contains 14 residues. The CDR3 DNA sequence: TGTGCCAGCAGACGAGGGACGGAAACCTACGAGCAGTACTTC. It yields the protein CASRRGTETYEQYF.

This clonotype has a count of ten or more. The chain recombines TRBV7-9 with TRBJ1-1; D is possibly TRBD1 (5 bases). V gave up 5 bases and J gave up 1 base, with 11 bases separating them. The germline V gene encodes CDR1 SEHNR and CDR2 FQNEAQ (reference sequence). The CDR3 is 14 residues long. CDR3 in amino acids: CASSGRQTNTEAFF. The CDR3 nucleotides are TGTGCCAGCAGCGGAAGACAGACGAACACTGAAGCTTTCTTT.

This clonotype was observed a few times. The rearrangement joins TRBV5-1 to TRBJ2-3, with D possibly TRBD2 on 5 matching bases. Trimming shortened V by 0 bases and J by 3 bases, and 11 bases separated the two germline ends. CDR1 and CDR2 from the germline V gene are SGHRS and YFSETQ. The CDR3 totals 15 residues. The CDR3, as DNA: TGCGCCAGCAGCTTGGAGGCTCTAGCAACAGATACGCAGTATTTT. As protein: CASSLEALATDTQYF.

This clonotype occurred many times. V is TRBV10-3 and J is TRBJ2-7; TRBD2 agrees at 15 bases. This CDR3 region has 17 residues. From germline, CDR1 is ENHRY and CDR2 SYGVKD. The V segment lost 4 bases and the J segment 0 bases; nucleotides outside the gene matches: 4. The CDR3 protein is CAISVGTSGRNSYEQYF. The CDR3 DNA reads as TGTGCCATCAGTGTGGGGACTAGCGGGAGGAACTCCTACGAGCAGTACTTC.

At least ten counts were recorded for this clonotype. J is TRBJ2-3 and V is TRBV20-1; the match to TRBD2 covers 12 bases. V trimming: 3 bases; J trimming: 5 bases; junction bases outside the gene matches: 9. Germline loops: CDR1 DFQATT, CDR2 SNEGSKA (reference sequence). The CDR3 is 16 residues long. CDR3: CSASSASGRGGDTQYF. The CDR3 DNA sequence: TGCAGTGCTAGTTCCGCTAGCGGGAGGGGTGGAGATACGCAGTATTTT.

DNA for the CDR3: TGTGCCAGCAGCTTACGAACAGGGGGAAATGGCTACACCTTC. Protein: CASSLRTGGNGYTF. The chain combines TRBV7-8 with TRBJ1-2, with 8 bases identical to TRBD1. Germline CDR1 reads SGHVS; CDR2 reads FQNEAQ. The junction had 5 bases not matched to a gene; V was cut back by 2 bases and J by 6 bases. The CDR3 contains 14 residues. Looking up the rest from reference TRBV7-8 and TRBJ1-2 gives the full variable domain: GAGVSQSPRYKVAKRGQDVALRCDPISGHVSLFWYQQALGQGPEFLTYFQNEAQLDKSGLPSDRFFAERPEGSVSTLKIQRTQQEDSAVYLCASSLRTGGNGYTFGSGTRLTVV.

In this sample, this clonotype turned up a few times. This chain uses TRBV5-1 with TRBJ2-7, with TRBD1 identical over 10 bases. The V and J ends lost 4 bases and 7 bases, in that order; junction bases with no gene match: 5. Germline lookup yields CDR1 SGHRS and CDR2 YFSETQ. The CDR3 is made up of 13 amino acids. The CDR3 sequence: CASSSDRGQEQYV. The CDR3 nucleotides read TGCGCCAGCAGCAGCGACAGGGGGCAGGAGCAGTACGTC.

The chain carries TRBV7-8 and TRBJ2-7; the match to TRBD1 covers 12 bases. Germline CDR1 and CDR2: SGHVS and FQNEAQ. The V gene end was trimmed by 5 bases and the J gene end by 3 bases; junction bases not matched to a gene: 5. This CDR3 contains 15 residues. The CDR3, as DNA: TGTGCCAGCAGCGACGGGACAGGGGGCTACTACGAGCAGTACTTC. It translates to CASSDGTGGYYEQYF. Full variable domain (remainder filled in from reference TRBV7-8 and TRBJ2-7): GAGVSQSPRYKVAKRGQDVALRCDPISGHVSLFWYQQALGQGPEFLTYFQNEAQLDKSGLPSDRFFAERPEGSVSTLKIQRTQQEDSAVYLCASSDGTGGYYEQYFGPGTRLTVT.

This clonotype was recorded many times. V is TRBV12-3 or TRBV12-4 and J is TRBJ1-2; D is unclear. The CDR3 is 15 residues long. V lost 7 bases and J 1 base, leaving 16 bases between the germline ends. In DNA form, the CDR3 reads TGTGCCAGCACCTTCTCGGTCAGGCTTAACTATGGCTACACCTTC. Amino acid sequence: CASTFSVRLNYGYTF.

This clonotype showed up just once. The chain links TRBV25-1 to TRBJ2-7; D is ambiguous. V was clipped by 6 bases and J by 2 bases, with 8 bases between them. The CDR3 length is 12 residues. Germline V lookup: CDR1 MGHDK, CDR2 SYGVNS. CDR3 region: CASSRRAYEQYF. In DNA form, the CDR3 reads TGTGCCAGCAGCCGGAGAGCCTACGAGCAGTACTTC.

This clonotype came up many times. A clone one base away is much larger, so this may be a read error. The conserved phenylalanine or tryptophan is not found at the CDR3 terminus, so this likely reflects a read error. The chain has TRBV12-3 or TRBV12-4 and TRBJ1-1; D is ambiguous. CDR3 length: 14 residues. V gave up 5 bases and J gave up 1 base, with 11 bases separating them. CDR3 DNA sequence: TGTGCCAGCAGTCCATGGGTACAGAACACTGAAGCTTTCCTT. It codes for CASSPWVQNTEAFL.

This clonotype was detected only a few times. V is TRBV6-1 and J is TRBJ2-1; 11 nucleotides match TRBD2. The V gene end was trimmed by 4 bases and the J gene end by 4 bases; junction bases not matched to a gene: 6. From germline, CDR1 is MNHNS and CDR2 SASEGT. CDR3 length: 16 residues. This chain's CDR3 is CASSGRLAGNYNEQFF. CDR3 bases: TGTGCCAGCAGTGGAAGACTAGCGGGGAATTACAATGAGCAGTTCTTC.

The CDR3 nucleotides read TGTGCCAGCAGCACGACAGGGGGCGATGGCTACACCTTC. It translates to CASSTTGGDGYTF. The chain employs TRBV3-1 and TRBJ1-2, with 10 bases aligning to TRBD1. In germline, CDR1 is LGHDT, CDR2 YNNKEL (reference sequence). The CDR3 has 13 amino acids. Losses at the gene ends were 5 bases for V and 6 bases for J; bases not matched to a gene: 3.

This clonotype was detected many times. The CDR3 DNA reads TGTGCCAGCAGTCGACAGGGATTCGGACAGCCCCAGCATTTT. This codes for CASSRQGFGQPQHF. V and J are TRBV12-3 or TRBV12-4 and TRBJ1-5; 7 positions agree with TRBD1. J gave up 7 bases and V 5 bases, and 8 bases lay outside the gene matches. The CDR3 length is 14 residues.

This clonotype has a single count. This chain connects TRBV2 to TRBJ1-1; 7 bases line up with TRBD1. The CDR3 is 13 amino acids. J gave up 4 bases and V 7 bases, and 6 bases lay outside the gene matches. Germline assignment: CDR1 SNHLY and CDR2 FYNNEI. In DNA, the CDR3 is TGTGCCAGCACCACAGGGGAGAGCACTGAAGCTTTCTTT. It translates to CASTTGESTEAFF.

This chain connects TRBV29-1 to TRBJ1-1, with D hard to call. Germline V gene lookup returns CDR1 SQVTM and CDR2 ANQGSEA. The CDR3 is 13 residues long. V was pared by 7 bases and J by 4 bases, with 16 bases between. The CDR3 DNA follows: TGCAGCGACTGGACGGTGGTTGGCACTGAAGCTTTCTTT. Residues: CSDWTVVGTEAFF. Full variable domain (outside the CDR3, taken from reference TRBV29-1 and TRBJ1-1): SAVISQKPSRDICQRGTSLTIQCQVDSQVTMMFWYRQQPGQSLTLIATANQGSEATYESGFVIDKFPISRPNLTFSTLTVSNMSPEDSSIYLCSDWTVVGTEAFFGQGTRLTVV.

The table lists this clonotype with many counts. The CDR3 protein is CASSGSYEQFF. CDR3 coding DNA: TGTGCCAGCAGCGGGAGCTATGAGCAGTTCTTC. This chain joins TRBV6-1 and TRBJ2-1; a possible D gene is TRBD2 (6 bases). This CDR3 contains 11 residues. The ends were cut back, 6 bases at V and 8 bases at J, with 8 bases in the middle. Germline CDR1 is MNHNS and CDR2 is SASEGT.

V is TRBV5-6 and J is TRBJ2-1, with D hard to call. Germline lookup yields CDR1 SGHDT and CDR2 YYEEEE. Trimming left V 6 bases short and J 0 bases short, with 10 bases between. CDR3 size: 14 residues. The CDR3 DNA follows: TGTGCCAGCATACAAGGAAGCTCCTACAATGAGCAGTTCTTC. It yields the protein CASIQGSSYNEQFF.

This clonotype was observed at least ten times. The V gene is TRBV29-1, the J gene TRBJ2-1, with 11 bases that match TRBD2. Germline V gene lookup returns CDR1 SQVTM and CDR2 ANQGSEA. The CDR3 sequence is 15 residues long. The V gene end was trimmed by 6 bases and the J gene end by 1 base; junction bases not matched to a gene: 5. CDR3 coding DNA: TGCAGCGTCGCCCTAGCGGGAGGTTCCTACAATGAGCAGTTCTTC. Translating gives CSVALAGGSYNEQFF.

The table lists this clonotype with a few counts. The chain links TRBV7-9 to TRBJ1-2; TRBD1 matches 7 bases. V lost 5 bases to trimming and J lost 8 bases; unmatched junction nucleotides: 11. The CDR3 is made up of 14 amino acids. CDR1 is SEHNR, CDR2 FQNEAQ, per germline (reference sequence). The CDR3 loop reads CASSLGRQGNGYTF. The CDR3 DNA reads as TGTGCCAGCAGCCTTGGACGACAGGGCAACGGCTACACCTTC.

This clonotype has ten or more counts. The J gene is TRBJ1-1, the V gene TRBV7-9; the match to TRBD1 covers 8 bases. CDR3 size: 14 residues. In germline, CDR1 is SEHNR, CDR2 FQNEAQ (reference sequence). Trimming took 5 bases from V and 3 from J; bases not matched to a gene: 5. As DNA, the CDR3 is TGTGCCAGCAGCCGCCCGGACAGGGACACTGAAGCTTTCTTT. Protein: CASSRPDRDTEAFF.

This chain links TRBV6-1 with TRBJ1-1; 7 nucleotides align to TRBD1. Germline lookup yields CDR1 MNHNS and CDR2 SASEGT. With V trimmed by 8 bases and J by 5 bases, 11 bases remained unmatched. The CDR3 runs to 14 residues. The CDR3 protein is CASARGGFRTEAFF. The CDR3 DNA follows: TGTGCCAGCGCCAGGGGGGGTTTCCGGACTGAAGCTTTCTTT.

The V and J genes are TRBV5-6 and TRBJ2-7; tentatively, D is TRBD1 or TRBD2 (5 bases each). With 5 bases removed from V and 1 base from J, the gap between germline ends came to 16 bases. The CDR3 extends over 15 amino acids. CDR1 SGHDT and CDR2 YYEEEE come from the germline V gene. The CDR3 DNA is TGTGCCAGCAGTCAAATTGGGACCGGTTCCTACGAGCAGTACGTC. Protein: CASSQIGTGSYEQYV.

The V gene is TRBV3-1, the J gene TRBJ2-7; no reliable D call. V was shortened by 2 bases and J by 2 bases, with 19 bases between the two germline ends. The CDR3 length is 17 residues. CDR1 is LGHDT and CDR2 is YNNKEL in the germline V gene (reference sequence). This chain's CDR3 is CASSQPPGGSRPYEQYV. CDR3 DNA sequence: TGTGCCAGCAGCCAACCTCCGGGCGGCTCTAGGCCCTACGAGCAGTACGTC.

In its sample, this clonotype was seen many times. This chain links TRBV28 with TRBJ1-2; tentatively, D is TRBD1 (6 bases). CDR3 size: 14 residues. With 10 bases removed from V and 7 bases from J, the gap between germline ends came to 22 bases. Germline CDR1 reads MDHEN; CDR2 reads SYDVKM. In nucleotides, the CDR3 is TGTGCCACTTCAGCGGACAGCCAGAGGGTTGGCTACACCTTC. This sequence encodes CATSADSQRVGYTF.

The gene calls are TRBV7-3 and TRBJ2-1; perhaps D is TRBD1 or TRBD2 (6 bases each). There are 14 residues in the CDR3. The V gene lost 5 bases and the J gene lost 7 bases, with 15 bases spanning the gap. CDR1 is SGHTA and CDR2 is FQGTGA in the germline V gene. The CDR3 nucleotides read TGTGCCAGCAGCATCTACGGGGGCGGGAATGAGCAGTTCTTC. As protein: CASSIYGGGNEQFF. The complete variable domain, with remaining parts taken from reference TRBV7-3 and TRBJ2-1, reads GAGVSQTPSNKVTEKGKYVELRCDPISGHTALYWYRQSLGQGPEFLIYFQGTGAADDSGLPNDRFFAVRPEGSVSTLKIQRTERGDSAVYLCASSIYGGGNEQFFGPGTRLTVL.

This clonotype was seen at least ten times. The rearrangement uses TRBV20-1 and TRBJ1-1; D perhaps matches TRBD1 (6 bases). The V end was cut by 2 bases, the J end by 1 base, with 14 bases between. The CDR3 length is 15 residues. Germline V gene sequence: CDR1 DFQATT, CDR2 SNEGSKA (reference sequence). The CDR3 sequence is CSARSFRQANTEAFF. Here the CDR3 DNA reads TGCAGTGCTAGATCCTTTAGACAGGCGAACACTGAAGCTTTCTTT.

This clonotype was picked up a small number of times. One end of the junction fails to match germline, which may point to a read error. The chain employs TRBV6-1 and TRBJ2-3, with 11 bases aligning to TRBD2. Germline lookup yields CDR1 MNHNS and CDR2 SASEGT. CDR3 length: 16 residues. In DNA, the CDR3 is TGTGCCGGCAGTGACATGGTAGCGGGGGGGACAGATACGCAGTATTTT. Translated, it gives CAGSDMVAGGTDTQYF.